Included here is one T cell receptor (beta chain) sequence, with context. This clonotype was found a few times. Its antigen remains unidentified. One base away there is no much larger clone; base qualities are not given. Donors were a few dozen systemically healthy Caucasian individuals from Russia aged roughly 6 to 95 years. About 10 milliliters of peripheral blood were collected from each donor into EDTA-treated Vacutainer tubes. Ficoll-Paque density-gradient centrifugation was used to isolate PBMCs, with at least 6 million per sample. Total RNA, at least 6 micrograms per sample, was extracted from PBMCs with Trizol reagent. Naive CD45RAhigh/CD27high T cell percentages were measured by flow cytometry on a PBMC aliquot from every donor. This record comes from a study of blood T cells in healthy people across ages (dated by TCRdb to the mid-2010s). General notes on the study: Template switching captured roughly one uniquely barcoded TCR beta cDNA molecule per two T cells in model experiments. The study measured age-related changes in TCR beta repertoire diversity using deep sequencing normalized with unique cDNA molecular identifiers. The donors were split into four age groups: young (average 16 years), middle-aged (39), aged (approximately 59) and long-lived (approximately 80). To avoid experimental bias, donors of different ages were distributed randomly across sequencing lanes. Using the same blood draw, the study looked at two additional independent replicas of 1 million unique cDNA reads for two donors, one aged 18 to 30 and the other aged 80 or older. General study outcomes and caveats: Estimates of total diversity based on one million sequenced T cells were regarded as lower bounds and as underestimates. As age increased, observed TCR beta diversity per million T cells dropped in a roughly linear way, and a significant reduction was already evident by age 40. Donor CMV infection status was unknown, potentially confounding age-related changes in expanded clonotypes. Observed TCR beta diversity correlated strongly with the percentage of naive T cells measured by flow cytometry. Conclusive comparison of naive and antigen-experienced compartments was prevented by the profiling of bulk unsorted PBMCs. Compared with the aged group, the long-lived group had more naive CD4+ T cells, fewer expanded clones and increased TCR diversity, suggesting age selection.

From cysteine to valine, the CDR3 is 12 amino acids long. Only CDR3 DNA is held: 36 bases, read in frame from base 1. V is pruned by 3 bases and J by 13 bases, leaving 9 bases of the junction without a gene match. Via the germline V gene, CDR1 is MNHNS and CDR2 SASEGT. The library was obtained by 5' RACE. TCRdb names Illumina HiSeq 2500 as the instrument used. A second PCR of about 7 to 12 cycles was run with a J-beta primer mix and a sample-barcoded 5' primer. A template-switch 5' adaptor carrying 12 random nucleotides introduced a unique molecular identifier onto each TCR beta cDNA molecule. Each sample yielded at least 3 million CDR3-containing paired-end reads. The Mint cDNA synthesis kit, primed by a TRBC-specific oligonucleotide, was used to synthesize first-strand cDNA from all RNA. After uracil-DNA glycosylase treatment, a first 18-cycle PCR used universal primers M1SS and BC2_uni_R on all cDNA. Per the original workflow: Each sample was normalized by randomly selecting 1 million high-quality reads, each carrying a distinct molecular identifier. Reads with shared molecular identifiers were discarded instead of being binned into consensus sequences. MiTCR, set to a Q25 quality threshold and the strictest error-elimination algorithm, was used for CDR3 identification, clonotype clustering and error correction. A nonparametric unseen species model with Euler transformation was used to estimate a lower bound on total TCR beta diversity. In TCRdb, the public reads were trimmed at Q25 with fastp and aligned with MiXCR, with productive beta chains retained. Each entry is one CDR3 protein sequence, shown with its most common DNA and genes. The V and J calls follow TCRdb's processing rather than the paper's. In all, the sample holds approximately 810,000 distinct CDR3 sequences, and 25% to 35% of those were seen once. 17% of the sample lies in the top ten.

The V gene is TRBV6-1 and the J gene is TRBJ2-7, with 7 bases matching TRBD1. The sequence was obtained from a woman older than 75 in good health. The sample comprised blood. The CDR3 reads CASSDGTARRYV. At the DNA level, the sequence is TGTGCCAGCAGTGATGGGACAGCGAGACGTTACGTC.